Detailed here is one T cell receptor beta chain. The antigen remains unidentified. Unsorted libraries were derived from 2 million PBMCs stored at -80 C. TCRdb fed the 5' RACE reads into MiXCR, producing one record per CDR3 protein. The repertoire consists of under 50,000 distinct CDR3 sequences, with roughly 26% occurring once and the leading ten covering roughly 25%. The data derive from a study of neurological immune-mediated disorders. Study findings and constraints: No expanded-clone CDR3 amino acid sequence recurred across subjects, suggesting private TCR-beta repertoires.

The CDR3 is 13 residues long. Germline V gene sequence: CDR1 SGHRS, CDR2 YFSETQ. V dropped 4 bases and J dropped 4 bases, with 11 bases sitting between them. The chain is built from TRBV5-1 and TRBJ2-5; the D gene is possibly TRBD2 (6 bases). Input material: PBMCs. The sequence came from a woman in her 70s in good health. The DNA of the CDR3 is TGCGCCAGCAGCCCGCTAGCGACAGAGACCCAGTACTTC. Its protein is CASSPLATETQYF.